These 32 T cell receptor beta chains came from one sample sequenced in a study of blood T cell repertoires in COVID-19. TCRdb's copy holds only in-frame clones and misses some; the assay was immunoSEQ multiplex PCR. The sample contains about 3,500 clones, around 75% of which appear only once. Material for sequencing was peripheral blood. Source of these receptors: a human donor in a cohort sampled during active COVID-19.

The chain employs TRBV9 and TRBJ2-1, with D possibly being TRBD1 (5 bases). Trimming shortened V by 4 bases and J by 7 bases, and 12 bases separated the two germline ends. Looked up from germline, CDR1 is SGDLS and CDR2 is YYNGEE. The CDR3 loop spans 13 amino acids. CDR3 DNA: TGTGCCAGCAGCCCCCCTCAGGGAAATGAGCAGTTCTTC. It encodes CASSPPQGNEQFF. The entire variable domain, with the rest obtained from reference TRBV9 and TRBJ2-1, is as follows: DSGVTQTPKHLITATGQRVTLRCSPRSGDLSVYWYQQSLDQGLQFLIQYYNGEERAKGNILERFSAQQFPDLHSELNLSSLELGDSALYFCASSPPQGNEQFFGPGTRLTVL.

The chain links TRBV27 to TRBJ2-1; 13 nucleotides match TRBD2. The V segment lost 5 bases and the J segment 7 bases; nucleotides outside the gene matches: 8. CDR1 and CDR2 from the germline V gene are MNHEY and SMNVEV (reference sequence). CDR3 length: 16 amino acids. CDR3 sequence: CASSHRGTSGVNEQFF. The CDR3 DNA sequence: TGTGCCAGCAGTCACCGAGGGACTAGCGGGGTGAATGAGCAGTTCTTC.

The chain uses TRBV5-1 and TRBJ2-1, with 10 bases lining up with TRBD2. The germline gives CDR1 SGHRS, CDR2 YFSETQ. The V gene end was trimmed by 3 bases and the J gene end by 4 bases; junction bases not matched to a gene: 4. The CDR3 has 15 residues. The CDR3 region has the DNA TGCGCCAGCAGCTCAGCGGGAGGGATGTACAATGAGCAGTTCTTC. This translates into CASSSAGGMYNEQFF.

This clone showed up just a few times. This chain links TRBV5-1 with TRBJ1-4; 10 positions agree with TRBD1. Germline-derived CDR1 and CDR2 are SGHRS and YFSETQ. The junction had 6 bases not matched to a gene; V was cut back by 3 bases and J by 7 bases. The CDR3 covers 15 residues. As DNA, the CDR3 is TGCGCCAGCAGCTGGGGGACAGGGGAGGTTGAAAAACTGTTTTTT. Translated, it gives CASSWGTGEVEKLFF. Variable domain in full (rest from reference TRBV5-1 and TRBJ1-4): KAGVTQTPRYLIKTRGQQVTLSCSPISGHRSVSWYQQTPGQGLQFLFEYFSETQRNKGNFPGRFSGRQFSNSRSEMNVSTLELGDSALYLCASSWGTGEVEKLFFGSGTQLSVL.

The chain links TRBV1 to TRBJ2-7; TRBD1, the D gene given by the table, was not confirmed from the DNA. TRBV1 is labeled a pseudogene. The CDR3 loop spans 19 amino acids. CDR3: CTSSQVLSLGQVSSYEQYV. DNA of the CDR3: TGCACCAGCAGCCAAGTACTCAGCCTAGGACAGGTGAGCTCCTACGAGCAGTACGTC.

This clone was picked up a small number of times. The rearrangement uses TRBV6-6 and TRBJ2-5, with D perhaps matching TRBD1 (5 bases). Germline assignment: CDR1 MNHNY and CDR2 SVGAGI (reference sequence). CDR3 length: 12 amino acids. Trimming pared 5 bases from V and 5 bases from J, leaving 9 bases between. Here the CDR3 reads CASSRPGETQYF. In DNA, the CDR3 is TGTGCCAGCAGTCGACCAGGGGAGACCCAGTACTTC.

This clone has just one count. The chain couples TRBV6-2 or TRBV6-3 to TRBJ2-1, with TRBD2 matching over 8 bases. The V segment lost 2 bases and the J segment 1 base; nucleotides outside the gene matches: 13. Per germline, CDR1 MNHEY and CDR2 SVGEGT. The CDR3 covers 19 residues. CDR3 nucleotide sequence: TGTGCCAGCAGTTACCGACCGGGAGGGGGGGTTTGGTCCTACAATGAGCAGTTCTTC. It encodes CASSYRPGGGVWSYNEQFF.

This clone has more than one count but fewer than ten. The chain carries TRBV30 and TRBJ2-2; a possible D gene is TRBD2 (6 bases). Trimming cost V 1 base and J 8 bases, with 14 bases left between them. Germline values: CDR1 GTSNPN, CDR2 SVGIG (reference sequence). The CDR3 is 14 residues long. CDR3 protein: CAWSASAEGGELFF. The CDR3 region has the DNA TGTGCCTGGAGTGCGTCTGCGGAGGGGGGGGAGCTGTTTTTT.

The rearrangement joins TRBV15 to TRBJ1-4; 10 positions match TRBD1. The CDR3 runs 17 residues. The junction had 7 bases not matched to a gene; V was cut back by 0 bases and J by 6 bases. In germline, CDR1 is LNHNV, CDR2 YYDKDF (reference sequence). Here the CDR3 DNA reads TGTGCCACCAGCAGAGACCCCCTCGGGACAGGGGATGAAAAACTGTTTTTT. Protein sequence: CATSRDPLGTGDEKLFF.

V gene TRBV21-1 combines with J gene TRBJ2-3; the DNA was not used to check the table's D call, TRBD2. TRBV21-1 corresponds to a pseudogene. This CDR3 contains 18 residues. CDR3: CASSKGTSGGALPDTQYF. CDR3 DNA sequence: TGTGCCAGCAGCAAAGGGACTAGCGGGGGGGCCCTCCCAGATACGCAGTATTTT.

The chain joins TRBV9 to TRBJ2-3, with D perhaps matching TRBD2 (5 bases). Trimming removed 6 bases at V and 3 bases at J, with 8 bases between. The length of the CDR3 is 12 residues. CDR1 and CDR2 from the germline V gene are SGDLS and YYNGEE. CDR3 sequence reads: CASIEGTDTQYF. The CDR3 nucleotides are TGTGCCAGCATAGAGGGTACAGATACGCAGTATTTT.

The chain is built from TRBV6-2 or TRBV6-3 and TRBJ2-7; TRBD2 aligns across 7 bases. The V gene end was trimmed by 4 bases and the J gene end by 0 bases; junction bases not matched to a gene: 9. The CDR3 runs 16 residues. Germline V gene lookup returns CDR1 MNHEY and CDR2 SVGEGT. CDR3 protein: CASSFNSGLSSYEQYV. The CDR3, as DNA: TGTGCCAGCAGTTTCAATAGCGGGTTAAGCTCCTACGAGCAGTACGTC.

The chain combines TRBV5-4 with TRBJ2-2, with 11 bases identical to TRBD2. Losses at the gene ends were 0 bases for V and 2 bases for J; bases not matched to a gene: 9. Germline CDR1 is SGHNT and CDR2 is YYREEE (reference sequence). The CDR3 spans 19 residues. The CDR3 here is CASSLASSGGILNTGELFF. The CDR3 DNA follows: TGTGCCAGCAGCTTGGCGTCTAGCGGGGGGATCCTTAACACCGGGGAGCTGTTTTTT. The full variable domain, completed using reference TRBV5-4 and TRBJ2-2, is ETGVTQSPTHLIKTRGQQVTLRCSSQSGHNTVSWYQQALGQGPQFIFQYYREEENGRGNFPPRFSGLQFPNYSSELNVNALELDDSALYLCASSLASSGGILNTGELFFGEGSRLTVL.

The chain combines TRBV9 with TRBJ2-1; the match to TRBD2 covers 10 bases. With 0 bases clipped from V and 4 bases from J, the junction kept 10 bases outside the gene matches. CDR1 is SGDLS and CDR2 is YYNGEE in the germline V gene. This CDR3 contains 18 residues. DNA for the CDR3: TGTGCCAGCAGCGTAGGTGGTAGGTCTAGCGGGAGATACAATGAGCAGTTCTTC. Its translation is CASSVGGRSSGRYNEQFF.

The V gene is TRBV18, the J gene TRBJ2-3, with D possibly being TRBD1 (6 bases). CDR1 is KGHSH and CDR2 is LQKENI in the germline V gene. CDR3 length: 15 amino acids. V was clipped by 1 base and J by 1 base, with 9 bases between them. CDR3 coding DNA: TGTGCCAGCTCACCACGGGACATCGGCACAGATACGCAGTATTTT. Its protein product is CASSPRDIGTDTQYF.

This chain connects TRBV11-2 to TRBJ2-3, with D unresolved. The V end lost 5 bases, the J end lost 2 bases, and 11 bases lay between the germline ends. The CDR3 spans 14 residues. Germline V lookup: CDR1 SGHAT, CDR2 FQNNGV. CDR3 bases: TGTGCCAGCAGCCCAGGCGCCCTCACAGATACGCAGTATTTT. This codes for CASSPGALTDTQYF.

The genes are TRBV5-1 and TRBJ2-7, with 13 bases that match TRBD2. The germline CDR1 and CDR2 sequences are SGHRS and YFSETQ. The junction had 9 bases not matched to a gene; V was cut back by 1 base and J by 5 bases. CDR3 length equals 17 residues. CDR3 DNA: TGCGCCAGCAGCTTGACTAGCGGGGGGGCCATAACGCACGAGCAGTACTTC. Amino acid sequence: CASSLTSGGAITHEQYF.

The V and J genes are TRBV19 and TRBJ2-2; D uncertain. The germline V gene has CDR1 LNHDA and CDR2 SQIVND (reference sequence). This CDR3 is built from 14 residues. The germline V and J ends were trimmed by 7 bases and 3 bases, with 12 bases remaining between them. CDR3 residues: CASNWRRDTGELFF. The CDR3 nucleotides are TGTGCCAGTAATTGGAGACGAGACACCGGGGAGCTGTTTTTT.

This chain joins TRBV5-1 and TRBJ1-2; TRBD1 might be the D (5 bases). Germline CDR1 is SGHRS and CDR2 is YFSETQ. Trimming left V 1 base short and J 0 bases short, with 13 bases between. This CDR3 is built from 16 residues. CDR3 sequence (DNA): TGCGCCAGCAGCTTGCAGGGTTCGAGGCCTAACTATGGCTACACCTTC. Encoded protein: CASSLQGSRPNYGYTF.

The V and J genes are TRBV15 and TRBJ2-2; D ambiguous. Germline values: CDR1 LNHNV, CDR2 YYDKDF (reference sequence). This CDR3 contains 14 residues. Trimming took 5 bases from V and 1 from J, leaving 8 bases between them. CDR3 residues: CATSLVMNTGELFF. The CDR3 coding sequence is TGTGCCACCAGCCTCGTAATGAACACCGGGGAGCTGTTTTTT.

In this sample, this clone turned up a few times. This chain joins TRBV7-9 and TRBJ1-6; 7 positions match TRBD1. The CDR3 sequence is 15 residues long. Germline-derived CDR1 and CDR2 are SEHNR and FQNEAQ (reference sequence). With V trimmed by 5 bases and J by 10 bases, 11 bases remained unmatched. CDR3 region: CASSTKQGRESPLHF. For the CDR3, the DNA is TGTGCCAGCAGCACCAAACAGGGGCGGGAATCACCCCTCCACTTT.

V gene TRBV5-6 combines with J gene TRBJ1-2; perhaps TRBD1 as D (5 bases). This CDR3 region has 13 residues. V was trimmed by 4 bases and J by 5 bases, leaving 12 bases between them. Germline V gene sequence: CDR1 SGHDT, CDR2 YYEEEE. CDR3 in amino acids: CASSPPGGYGYTF. The CDR3 region has the DNA TGTGCCAGCAGCCCCCCTGGGGGGTATGGCTACACCTTC.

This clone was picked up one time. The chain couples TRBV9 to TRBJ2-5; TRBD2 is a possible D gene (5 bases). This CDR3 spans 13 amino acids. V lost 3 bases and J 4 bases, leaving 10 bases between the germline ends. Looked up from germline, CDR1 is SGDLS and CDR2 is YYNGEE. The CDR3 here is CASSAAGGETQYF. The CDR3 DNA reads TGTGCCAGCAGCGCCGCGGGCGGAGAGACCCAGTACTTC.

The V and J genes are TRBV7-2 and TRBJ1-1; D is possibly TRBD1 (5 bases). Germline V gene sequence: CDR1 SGHTA, CDR2 FQGNSA. Trimming stripped 5 bases from V and 1 base from J, with 11 bases between. This CDR3 has 14 residues. The DNA for the CDR3 is TGTGCCAGCAGCATGACAGCGGGGAACACTGAAGCTTTCTTT. As protein: CASSMTAGNTEAFF.

The rearrangement joins TRBV9 to TRBJ1-4, with D tentatively TRBD1 (6 bases). Trimming took off 2 bases at V and 2 bases at J, with 16 bases between the two ends. The CDR3 contains 17 residues. Germline values: CDR1 SGDLS, CDR2 YYNGEE. Here the CDR3 DNA reads TGTGCCAGCAGCGTTTTGAGCTATAGGGGGACTAATGAAAAACTGTTTTTT. This encodes CASSVLSYRGTNEKLFF.

This clone has a single count. The rearrangement joins TRBV5-4 to TRBJ1-1; perhaps TRBD1 as D (6 bases). Germline V lookup: CDR1 SGHNT, CDR2 YYREEE (reference sequence). The CDR3 is 15 residues long. V gave up 0 bases and J gave up 2 bases, with 11 bases separating them. CDR3 in amino acids: CASSLDRVLNTEAFF. DNA for the CDR3: TGTGCCAGCAGCTTGGACAGGGTTCTTAACACTGAAGCTTTCTTT.

The chain uses TRBV19 and TRBJ1-6, with D uncertain. Germline CDR1 is LNHDA and CDR2 is SQIVND (reference sequence). The CDR3 sequence is 13 residues long. V shed 7 bases and J shed 9 bases, with 13 bases lying between them. The CDR3 nucleotides read TGTGCCAGTACCCCGAAAGCAGGTTCACCCCTCCACTTT. Amino acid sequence: CASTPKAGSPLHF.

CDR3 amino acids: CATSYQRAGNYQPQHF. The CDR3 DNA sequence: TGTGCCACCTCCTATCAACGGGCAGGGAATTATCAGCCCCAGCATTTT. The chain uses TRBV28 and TRBJ1-5; perhaps TRBD1 as D (5 bases). The germline V and J ends were trimmed by 10 bases and 5 bases, with 24 bases remaining between them. CDR1 and CDR2 (germline): MDHEN, SYDVKM. This CDR3 region has 16 residues.

The V gene is TRBV15, the J gene TRBJ2-3; possible D gene TRBD2, 5 bases. V lost 4 bases and J lost 0, with 23 bases in between. CDR1 is LNHNV, CDR2 YYDKDF, per germline (reference sequence). This CDR3 has 19 amino acids. The CDR3 nucleotides read TGTGCCACCAGCACCAGGACTTGGTATCGGGGAACTAGCACAGATACGCAGTATTTT. Its translation is CATSTRTWYRGTSTDTQYF.

The V call is TRBV2, the J call TRBJ2-2; 8 nucleotides align to TRBD1. There are 16 residues in the CDR3. Losses at the gene ends were 4 bases for V and 2 bases for J; bases not matched to a gene: 6. The germline V gene encodes CDR1 SNHLY and CDR2 FYNNEI. CDR3 coding DNA: TGTGCCAGCAGTGCCGGACAGGGAACAAACACCGGGGAGCTGTTTTTT. Protein: CASSAGQGTNTGELFF.

This clone was recorded a few times. The chain combines TRBV6-6 with TRBJ2-7, with 7 bases aligning to TRBD1. V was clipped by 7 bases and J by 6 bases; unmatched bases: 9. The CDR3 has 13 residues. Germline V lookup: CDR1 MNHNY, CDR2 SVGAGI (reference sequence). In nucleotides, the CDR3 is TGTGCCAGCAAGTGGACAGGTGACAGCGAGCAGTACTTC. Protein sequence: CASKWTGDSEQYF.

The chain recombines TRBV12-5 with TRBJ1-6, with D perhaps matching TRBD1 (6 bases). The germline V and J ends were trimmed by 2 bases and 10 bases, with 15 bases remaining between them. The CDR3 runs 15 residues. Per the germline V gene, CDR1 is LGHNT and CDR2 is FRNRAP. The DNA of the CDR3 is TGTGCTAGTGGTTTGTCCGGGGGGCGGGGATCACCCCTCCACTTT. It yields the protein CASGLSGGRGSPLHF.